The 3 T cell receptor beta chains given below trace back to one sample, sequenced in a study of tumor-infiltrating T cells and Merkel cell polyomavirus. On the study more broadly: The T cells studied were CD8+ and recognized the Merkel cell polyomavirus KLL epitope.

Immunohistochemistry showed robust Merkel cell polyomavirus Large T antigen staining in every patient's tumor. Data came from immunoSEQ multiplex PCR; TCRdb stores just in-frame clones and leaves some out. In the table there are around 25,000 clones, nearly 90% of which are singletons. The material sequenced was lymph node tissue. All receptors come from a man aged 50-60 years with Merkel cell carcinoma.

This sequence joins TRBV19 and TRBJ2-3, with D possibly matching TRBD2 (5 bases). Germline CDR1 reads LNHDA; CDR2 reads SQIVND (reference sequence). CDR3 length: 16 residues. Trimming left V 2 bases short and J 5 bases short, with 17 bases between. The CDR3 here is CASSIRSGRKIDTQYF. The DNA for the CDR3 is TGTGCCAGTAGTATAAGGAGTGGGAGAAAGATAGATACGCAGTATTTT.

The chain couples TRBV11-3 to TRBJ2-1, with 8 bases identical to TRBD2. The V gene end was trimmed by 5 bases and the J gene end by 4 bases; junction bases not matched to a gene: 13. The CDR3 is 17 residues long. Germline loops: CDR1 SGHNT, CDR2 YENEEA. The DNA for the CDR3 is TGTGCCAGCAGCCGCGGGGGGCCACTTACGAGATACAATGAGCAGTTCTTC. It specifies CASSRGGPLTRYNEQFF.

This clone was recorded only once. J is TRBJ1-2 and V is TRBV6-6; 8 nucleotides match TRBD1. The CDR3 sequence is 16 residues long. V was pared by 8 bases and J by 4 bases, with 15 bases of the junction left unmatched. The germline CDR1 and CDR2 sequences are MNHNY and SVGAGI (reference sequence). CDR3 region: CASSRRDRTNPYGYTF. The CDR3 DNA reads TGTGCCAGCTCTAGGCGGGACAGGACGAATCCCTATGGCTACACCTTC.